The 24 T cell receptor beta chains below all came from one sample that was sequenced in a study of T cell responses to AZD1222 COVID-19 vaccine. Measured with immunoSEQ multiplex PCR; TCRdb has only the in-frame clones, and not every one. This table holds around 70,000 clones, roughly 85% found once. Specimen: peripheral blood, collected on day 0 of AZD1222 vaccination. The receptor set was obtained from an adult in good health.

The J gene is TRBJ1-5, the V gene TRBV21-1; the D call of TRBD1 is as the table states it, not checked on the DNA. TRBV21-1 represents a pseudogene. The CDR3 length is 14 residues. The CDR3: CASSKDRINQPQHF. The DNA for the CDR3 is TGTGCCAGCAGCAAGGACAGGATCAATCAGCCCCAGCATTTT.

The CDR3 is CSVGDNSYEQYF. The CDR3 bases are TGCAGCGTTGGGGACAACTCCTACGAGCAGTACTTC. The chain combines TRBV29-1 with TRBJ2-7; tentative D call: TRBD1 (6 bases). The CDR3 contains 12 residues. Germline V CDR1 and CDR2: SQVTM, ANQGSEA. V lost 4 bases, J lost 0 bases, and 7 bases lay in between.

This chain links TRBV6-5 with TRBJ2-2; 14 bases fit TRBD2. The CDR3 length is 16 residues. Germline trimming cut 4 bases from V and 4 bases from J; bases unmatched to any gene: 2. The germline CDR1 and CDR2 sequences are MNHEY and SVGAGI. The CDR3 nucleotides read TGTGCCAGCAGTTTCGGACTAGCGGGGGGCACCGGGGAGCTGTTTTTT. Translated, it gives CASSFGLAGGTGELFF.

The chain carries TRBV19 and TRBJ2-7; a possible D gene is TRBD2 (6 bases). The V gene's germline CDR1 is LNHDA and CDR2 SQIVND (reference sequence). V lost 3 bases to trimming and J lost 5 bases, with 14 bases between them. The CDR3 contains 14 residues. As DNA, the CDR3 is TGTGCCAGTAGTATTAGAGGAGGGAGCGACGAGCAGTACTTC. Its translation is CASSIRGGSDEQYF.

This clone was observed a handful of times. The chain carries TRBV7-6 and TRBJ1-2; D is unresolved. V lost 1 base to trimming and J lost 0 bases, with 6 bases between them. In germline, CDR1 is SGHVS, CDR2 FNYEAQ. CDR3 length: 14 amino acids. This CDR3 reads CASSLGGPNYGYTF. The CDR3 DNA follows: TGTGCCAGCAGCTTAGGCGGACCTAACTATGGCTACACCTTC.

This chain connects TRBV24-1 to TRBJ1-5; 8 positions agree with TRBD1. The CDR3 is made up of 13 amino acids. Trimming at V came to 7 bases and at J to 7 bases, leaving 5 bases not matched to a gene. In germline, CDR1 is KGHDR, CDR2 SFDVKD. The CDR3 loop reads CATRDRVAQPQHF. CDR3 sequence (DNA): TGTGCCACCAGGGACAGGGTAGCCCAGCCCCAGCATTTT.

The chain carries TRBV19 and TRBJ2-6, with D tentatively TRBD1 (6 bases). The CDR3 length is 15 residues. Germline-derived CDR1 and CDR2 are LNHDA and SQIVND (reference sequence). With 4 bases removed from V and 4 bases from J, the gap between germline ends came to 11 bases. Here the CDR3 DNA reads TGTGCCAGTAGTACAGGACAGTGGGGGGCCAACGTCCTGACTTTC. Translated: CASSTGQWGANVLTF.

V usage is TRBV3-1 (or the pseudogene TRBV3-2) and J usage is TRBJ2-5; 10 nucleotides match TRBD2. The CDR3 length is 17 residues. Unmatched junction bases numbered 5, after V lost 0 bases and J lost 1 base. The germline CDR1 and CDR2 sequences are LGHDT and YNNKEL (reference sequence). The CDR3, as DNA: TGTGCCAGCAGCCAAGATAGACTAGCGGGTAGCCAAGAGACCCAGTACTTC. The encoded protein is CASSQDRLAGSQETQYF.

The chain recombines TRBV18 with TRBJ2-1; D unclear. This CDR3 is built from 13 residues. In germline, CDR1 is KGHSH, CDR2 LQKENI. Trimming cost V 2 bases and J 3 bases, with 5 bases left between them. CDR3 loop: CASSPRDYNEQFF. The CDR3 DNA is TGTGCCAGCTCACCAAGGGACTACAATGAGCAGTTCTTC.

V is TRBV5-8 and J is TRBJ1-1, with a weak D call TRBD1 (5 bases). Germline assignment: CDR1 SGHTS and CDR2 YDEGEE. With 3 bases removed from V and 8 bases from J, the gap between germline ends came to 20 bases. CDR3 length: 15 residues. The CDR3 region is CASSWGRGPHEEAFF. The CDR3 DNA follows: TGTGCCAGCAGCTGGGGGAGGGGCCCCCATGAAGAAGCTTTCTTT.

The V and J genes are TRBV6-1 and TRBJ1-1, with D unclear. The V gene lost 0 bases and the J gene lost 1 base, with 6 bases spanning the gap. The CDR3 extends over 14 amino acids. Germline V gene data show CDR1 as MNHNS and CDR2 as SASEGT. The CDR3 protein is CASSEAFPNTEAFF. The CDR3 coding sequence is TGTGCCAGCAGTGAAGCGTTTCCGAACACTGAAGCTTTCTTT.

The chain uses TRBV28 and TRBJ2-1; TRBD1 matches at 11 bases. This CDR3 region has 12 residues. Germline V lookup: CDR1 MDHEN, CDR2 SYDVKM. V lost 7 bases to trimming and J lost 9 bases; unmatched junction nucleotides: 2. CDR3 in DNA: TGTGCCAGCAAGGGACAGGGGGGTGAGCAGTTCTTC. Its protein product is CASKGQGGEQFF.

The chain has TRBV18 and TRBJ2-5; 12 positions agree with TRBD2. V lost 1 base and J lost 5; bases outside the gene matches: 2. The germline V gene has CDR1 KGHSH and CDR2 LQKENI. The CDR3 sequence is 15 residues long. CDR3 in amino acids: CASSPRTSGGETQYF. Written as DNA, the CDR3 is TGTGCCAGCTCACCACGCACTAGCGGGGGGGAGACCCAGTACTTC.

The genes are TRBV5-1 and TRBJ2-3; D remains ambiguous. Germline lookup yields CDR1 SGHRS and CDR2 YFSETQ. This CDR3 is 16 amino acids long. V gave up 0 bases and J gave up 2 bases, with 13 bases separating them. The CDR3 loop reads CASSLGLAPNTDTQYF. CDR3 DNA sequence: TGCGCCAGCAGCTTGGGGTTAGCACCTAACACAGATACGCAGTATTTT.

On this clone itself: This same CDR3 is encoded by further DNA sequences in the sample. The CDR3 nucleotides read TGTGCCAGCAGCCTGTCCAGGGAAGAGACCCAGTACTTC. Its translation: CASSLSREETQYF. The V call is TRBV27, the J call TRBJ2-5, with D possibly matching TRBD1 (5 bases). Germline V gene sequence: CDR1 MNHEY, CDR2 SMNVEV (reference sequence). The germline V and J ends were trimmed by 6 bases and 3 bases, with 11 bases remaining between them. The CDR3 loop spans 13 amino acids.

About this clone itself: The same CDR3 can be traced to other DNA sequences in this sample. The chain employs TRBV5-4 and TRBJ1-2; TRBD1 aligns across 10 bases. Unmatched junction bases numbered 12, after V lost 4 bases and J lost 6 bases. The CDR3 is 16 residues long. Germline lookup yields CDR1 SGHNT and CDR2 YYREEE (reference sequence). DNA for the CDR3: TGTGCCAGCAGCCCATCGGACAGGGGGAATTTCGATGGCTACACCTTC. Its translation is CASSPSDRGNFDGYTF.

This clone appeared once. V and J are TRBV30 and TRBJ2-7; 7 bases match TRBD2. The CDR3 length is 12 residues. Germline assignment: CDR1 GTSNPN and CDR2 SVGIG (reference sequence). V trimming: 3 bases; J trimming: 2 bases; junction bases outside the gene matches: 1. Here the CDR3 DNA reads TGTGCCTGGAGCAGCGGGGCCTACGAGCAGTACTTC. Amino acid sequence: CAWSSGAYEQYF.

The V call is TRBV10-1, the J call TRBJ2-1; possible D gene TRBD2, 6 bases. Germline-derived CDR1 and CDR2 are WNHNN and SYGVQD (reference sequence). The CDR3 consists of 13 residues. Trimming left V 8 bases short and J 8 bases short, with 16 bases between. The CDR3 is CASRGRGGDEQFF. CDR3 DNA: TGCGCCAGCCGCGGTCGGGGAGGTGATGAGCAGTTCTTC.

The chain couples TRBV6-5 to TRBJ2-5; possibly TRBD1 or TRBD2 for D (6 bases each). CDR3 length: 15 amino acids. Germline CDR1 is MNHEY and CDR2 is SVGAGI. V dropped 4 bases and J dropped 4 bases, with 16 bases sitting between them. Here the CDR3 DNA reads TGTGCCAGCAGTTGGTCGGAGGGGGGAGGAGAGACCCAGTACTTC. Its protein product is CASSWSEGGGETQYF.

In its sample, this clone was seen a few times. The V gene is TRBV6-2 or TRBV6-3, the J gene TRBJ2-2; D unresolved. This CDR3 comprises 12 residues. CDR1 and CDR2 from the germline V gene are MNHEY and SVGEGT. The ends were cut back, 0 bases at V and 7 bases at J, with 3 bases in the middle. Here the CDR3 DNA reads TGTGCCAGCAGTTACTCGATCGGGGAGCTGTTTTTT. Translated, it gives CASSYSIGELFF.

This rearrangement joins TRBV5-1 to TRBJ2-1; 7 bases match TRBD1. In germline, CDR1 is SGHRS, CDR2 YFSETQ. The CDR3 contains 16 residues. J was trimmed by 4 bases and V by 0 bases; bases with no gene match: 7. This chain's CDR3 is CASSLVSGQAYNEQFF. The CDR3 bases are TGCGCCAGCAGCTTGGTGAGCGGACAGGCGTACAATGAGCAGTTCTTC.

V usage is TRBV6-5 and J usage is TRBJ1-6; TRBD1 is a possible D gene (5 bases). Per the germline V gene, CDR1 is MNHEY and CDR2 is SVGAGI. Trimming took 0 bases from V and 12 from J, leaving 9 bases between them. This CDR3 is 13 amino acids long. This chain's CDR3 is CASSYSTGQPLHF. CDR3 coding DNA: TGTGCCAGCAGTTACTCGACGGGGCAACCCCTCCACTTT.

J is TRBJ2-3 and V is TRBV25-1; either TRBD1 or TRBD2 may fit D (5 bases each). V lost 4 bases and J lost 11, with 19 bases in between. Germline-derived CDR1 and CDR2 are MGHDK and SYGVNS. This CDR3 is 14 amino acids long. The CDR3 DNA reads TGTGCCAGCAGTGGCATCAACGAGGGGACCTTGCAGTATTTT. Translation gives CASSGINEGTLQYF.

This clone turned up a few times. The V call is TRBV5-1, the J call TRBJ2-1, with D possibly being TRBD2 (6 bases). This CDR3 spans 15 amino acids. V dropped 4 bases and J dropped 0 bases, with 11 bases sitting between them. The germline gives CDR1 SGHRS, CDR2 YFSETQ. The CDR3 reads CASSPRGSSYNEQFF. The CDR3 nucleotides are TGCGCCAGCAGCCCGCGGGGCAGCTCCTACAATGAGCAGTTCTTC.